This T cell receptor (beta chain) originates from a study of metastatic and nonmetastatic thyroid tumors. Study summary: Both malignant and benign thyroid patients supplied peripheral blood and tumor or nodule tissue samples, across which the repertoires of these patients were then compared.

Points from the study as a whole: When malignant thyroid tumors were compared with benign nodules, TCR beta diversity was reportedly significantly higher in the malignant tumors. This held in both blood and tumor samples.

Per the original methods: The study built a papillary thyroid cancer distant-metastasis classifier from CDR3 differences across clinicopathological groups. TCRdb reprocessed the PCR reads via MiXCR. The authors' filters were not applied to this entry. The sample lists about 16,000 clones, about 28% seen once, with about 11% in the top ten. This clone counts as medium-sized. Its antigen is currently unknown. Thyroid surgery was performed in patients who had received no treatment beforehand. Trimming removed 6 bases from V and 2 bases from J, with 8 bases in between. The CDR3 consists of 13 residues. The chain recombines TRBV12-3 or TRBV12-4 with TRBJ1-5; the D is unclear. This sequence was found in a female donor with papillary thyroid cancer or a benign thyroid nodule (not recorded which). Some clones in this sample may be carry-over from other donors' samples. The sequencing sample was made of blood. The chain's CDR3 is CASSPLGNQPQHF. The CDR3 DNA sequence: TGTGCCAGCAGCCCTTTGGGCAATCAGCCCCAGCATTTT.